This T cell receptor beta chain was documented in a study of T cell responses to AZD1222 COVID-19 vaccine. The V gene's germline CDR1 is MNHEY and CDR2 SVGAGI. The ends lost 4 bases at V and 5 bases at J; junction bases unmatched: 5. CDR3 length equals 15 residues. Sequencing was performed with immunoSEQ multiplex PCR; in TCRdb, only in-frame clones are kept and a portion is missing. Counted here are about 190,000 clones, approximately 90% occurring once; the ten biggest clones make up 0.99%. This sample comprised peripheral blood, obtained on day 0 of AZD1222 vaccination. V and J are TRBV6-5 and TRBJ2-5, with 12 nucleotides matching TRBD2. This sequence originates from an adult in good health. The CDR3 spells CASSSLAGGRETQYF. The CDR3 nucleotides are TGTGCCAGCAGTTCACTAGCGGGGGGACGGGAGACCCAGTACTTC.